This T cell receptor (beta chain) was observed in a study of T cell responses to AZD1222 COVID-19 vaccine. Study context: Second-dose groups at about 4 or about 12 weeks were pooled. Study-wide results and caveats: There were repertoire samples only from the period after the peak T cell response.

V shed 5 bases and J shed 7 bases, with 21 bases lying between them. The CDR3 spans 17 residues. Germline loops: CDR1 SEHNR, CDR2 FQNEAQ (reference sequence). This table comes from immunoSEQ multiplex PCR, and its TCRdb copy is limited to in-frame clones, with some not included. Among approximately 79,000 clones listed, over 75% were seen once. For this clone: As yet, its antigen is unknown.

The clonotype comes from an adult in good health. The V and J genes are TRBV7-9 and TRBJ1-6, with unresolved D. The sample in question was peripheral blood, obtained on day 0 of AZD1222 vaccination. CDR3 sequence reads: CASSTSPAFVPNSPLHF. The CDR3 nucleotides are TGTGCCAGCAGCACCTCGCCAGCTTTCGTCCCAAATTCACCCCTCCACTTT.